This T cell receptor (beta chain) derives from a study of early T cells in non-severe SARS-CoV-2 infection. Study-wide background: Sequencing of unsorted whole blood was done on bulk RNA, leaving chains unpaired. Whole-study findings and limits: Matching against VDJdb likely underestimated virus-specific expansions, favoring anti-spike CD8.

There are many counts of this clonotype. Its antigen is currently unknown. CDR1 SGHTA and CDR2 FQGNSA come from the germline V gene. The junction had 2 bases not matched to a gene; V was cut back by 4 bases and J by 4 bases. The CDR3 loop spans 15 amino acids. MiXCR, run by TCRdb on the 5' RACE reads, gives a single entry per CDR3 protein. The sample lists about 50,000 distinct CDR3 sequences; about 9.3% were seen once. The gene calls are TRBV7-2 and TRBJ2-2; 11 positions match TRBD2. The receptor was derived from an adult who was a healthcare worker with PCR-confirmed SARS-CoV-2 infection or an uninfected control (not recorded which). Material for sequencing was whole blood. The CDR3 DNA reads as TGTGCCAGCAGCTCGGGACTAGCGGCCACCGGGGAGCTGTTTTTT. Its protein product is CASSSGLAATGELFF.